This T cell receptor beta chain is drawn from a study of cytomegalovirus exposure and HLA in healthy donors. Vbeta (60) and Jbeta (13) primers were used in the PCR. TCRdb's table, derived via immunoSEQ multiplex PCR, lists solely in-frame clones and lacks some. The sample carries 130,000 or so clones, about 75% recorded once. About this clone: Its antigen is undetermined.

Study-level results: Diagnosis of cytomegalovirus status made by the classifier reportedly showed high specificity and sensitivity. A later analysis found most CMV-associated TCR beta chains apparently HLA-restricted.

This CDR3 is built from 17 residues. The trim removed 2 bases at V and 4 bases at J, leaving 6 bases unmatched. Germline-derived CDR1 and CDR2 are SGHRS and YFSETQ. Sequenced material: PBMCs. The clonotype was recovered from a woman in her forties in good health and CMV-seropositive. J is TRBJ2-7 and V is TRBV5-1; 16 bases are shared with TRBD2. This CDR3 is CASSLTGLAGGFYEQYF. The CDR3, as DNA: TGCGCCAGCAGCTTAACGGGACTAGCGGGAGGGTTTTACGAGCAGTACTTC.